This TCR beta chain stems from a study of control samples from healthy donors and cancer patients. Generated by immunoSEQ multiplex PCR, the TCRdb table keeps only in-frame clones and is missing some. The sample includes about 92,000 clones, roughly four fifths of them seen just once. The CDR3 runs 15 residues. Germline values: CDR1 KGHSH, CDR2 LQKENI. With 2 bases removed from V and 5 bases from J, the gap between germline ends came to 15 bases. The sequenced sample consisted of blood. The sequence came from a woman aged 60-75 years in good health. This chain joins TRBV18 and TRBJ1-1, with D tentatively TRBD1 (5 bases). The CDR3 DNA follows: TGTGCCAGCTCACCAGGAGGGGCAAAAATGACTGAAGCTTTCTTT. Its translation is CASSPGGAKMTEAFF.